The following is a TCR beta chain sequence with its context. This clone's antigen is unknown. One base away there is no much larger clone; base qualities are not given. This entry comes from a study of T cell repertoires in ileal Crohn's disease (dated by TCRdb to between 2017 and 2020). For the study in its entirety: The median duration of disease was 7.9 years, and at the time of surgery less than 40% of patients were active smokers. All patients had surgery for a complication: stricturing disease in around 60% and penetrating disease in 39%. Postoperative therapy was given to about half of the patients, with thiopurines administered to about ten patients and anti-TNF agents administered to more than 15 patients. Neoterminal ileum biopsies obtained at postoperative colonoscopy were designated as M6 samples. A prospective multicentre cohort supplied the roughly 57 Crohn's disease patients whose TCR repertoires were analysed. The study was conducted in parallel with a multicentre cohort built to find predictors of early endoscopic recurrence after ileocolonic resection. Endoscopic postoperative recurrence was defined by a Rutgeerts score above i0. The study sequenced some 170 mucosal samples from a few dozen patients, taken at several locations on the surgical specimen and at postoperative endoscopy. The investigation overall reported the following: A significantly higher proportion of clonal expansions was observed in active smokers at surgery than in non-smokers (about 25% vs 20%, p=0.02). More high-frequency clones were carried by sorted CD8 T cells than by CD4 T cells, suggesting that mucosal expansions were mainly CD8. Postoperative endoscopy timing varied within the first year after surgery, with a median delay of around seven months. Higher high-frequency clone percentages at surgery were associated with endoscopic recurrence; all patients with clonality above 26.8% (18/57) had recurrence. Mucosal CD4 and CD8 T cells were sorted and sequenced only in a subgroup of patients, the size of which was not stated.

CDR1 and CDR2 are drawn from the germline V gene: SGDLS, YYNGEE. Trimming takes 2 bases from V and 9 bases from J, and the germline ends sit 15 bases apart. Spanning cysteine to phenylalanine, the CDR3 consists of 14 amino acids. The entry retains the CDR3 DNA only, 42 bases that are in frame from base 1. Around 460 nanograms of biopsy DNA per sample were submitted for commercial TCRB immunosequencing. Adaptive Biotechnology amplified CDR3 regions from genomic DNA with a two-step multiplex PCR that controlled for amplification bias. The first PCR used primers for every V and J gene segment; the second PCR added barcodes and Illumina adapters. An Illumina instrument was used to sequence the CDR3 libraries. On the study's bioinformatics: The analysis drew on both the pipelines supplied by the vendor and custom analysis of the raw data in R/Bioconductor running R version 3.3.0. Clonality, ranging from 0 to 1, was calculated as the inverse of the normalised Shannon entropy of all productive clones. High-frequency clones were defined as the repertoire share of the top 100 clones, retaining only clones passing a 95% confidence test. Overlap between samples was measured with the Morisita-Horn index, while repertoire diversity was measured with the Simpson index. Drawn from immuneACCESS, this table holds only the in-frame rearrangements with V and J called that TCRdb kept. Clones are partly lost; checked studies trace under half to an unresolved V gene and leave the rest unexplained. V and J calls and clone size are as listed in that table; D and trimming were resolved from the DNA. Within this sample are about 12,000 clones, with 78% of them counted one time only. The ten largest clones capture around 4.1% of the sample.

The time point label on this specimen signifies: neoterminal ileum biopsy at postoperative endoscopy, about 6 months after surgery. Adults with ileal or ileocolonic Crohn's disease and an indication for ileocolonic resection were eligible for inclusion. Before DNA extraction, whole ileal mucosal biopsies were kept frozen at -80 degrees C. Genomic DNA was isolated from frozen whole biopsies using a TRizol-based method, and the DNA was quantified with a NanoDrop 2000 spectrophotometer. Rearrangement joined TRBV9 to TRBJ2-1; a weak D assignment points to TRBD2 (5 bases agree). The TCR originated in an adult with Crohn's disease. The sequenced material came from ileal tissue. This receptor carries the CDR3 CASSVTSGKGEQFF. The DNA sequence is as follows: TGTGCCAGCAGCGTCACATCCGGGAAAGGTGAGCAGTTCTTC.